Here is one T cell receptor beta chain with its context. It was at deep level that the assay was run. Study processing details: Junction-only sequences produced by ImmunoSEQ had no quality scores, so filtering differed. The table came from immunoSEQ multiplex PCR; TCRdb's copy has only in-frame clones and leaves some out. V, J and clone size derive from that table, while D and trimming were established from the DNA sequence. The table shows roughly 530,000 clones, with 90% to 96% occurring only once. This sample stems from a study of shared clonotypes between healthy human individuals. Looked up from germline, CDR1 is MDHEN and CDR2 is SYDVKM. Trimming removed 7 bases at V and 11 bases at J, with 17 bases between. CDR3 length: 12 amino acids.

This receptor was taken from a woman between 25 and 40 years old in good health. The chain is built from TRBV28 and TRBJ1-1; D unclear. The specimen was naive CD4+ T cells sorted from blood. This sample's subset: CD45RA+ positively selected. The CDR3 loop is CASTGPQWNAFF. The DNA of the CDR3 is TGTGCCAGCACCGGACCGCAATGGAACGCTTTCTTT.